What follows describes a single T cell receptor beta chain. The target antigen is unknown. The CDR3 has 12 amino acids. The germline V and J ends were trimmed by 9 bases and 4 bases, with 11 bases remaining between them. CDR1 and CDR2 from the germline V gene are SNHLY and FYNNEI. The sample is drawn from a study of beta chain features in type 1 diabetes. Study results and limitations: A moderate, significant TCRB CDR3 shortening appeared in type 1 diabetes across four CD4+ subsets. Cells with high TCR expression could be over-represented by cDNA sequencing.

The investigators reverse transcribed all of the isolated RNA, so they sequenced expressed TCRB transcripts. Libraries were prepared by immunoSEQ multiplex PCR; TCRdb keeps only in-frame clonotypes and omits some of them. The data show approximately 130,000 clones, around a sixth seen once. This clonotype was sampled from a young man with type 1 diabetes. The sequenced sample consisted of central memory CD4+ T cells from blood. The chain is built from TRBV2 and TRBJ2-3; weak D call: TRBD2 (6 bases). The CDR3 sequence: CASKGTSDTQYF. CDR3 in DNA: TGTGCCAGTAAAGGGACTTCAGATACGCAGTATTTT. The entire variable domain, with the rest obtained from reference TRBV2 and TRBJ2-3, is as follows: EPEVTQTPSHQVTQMGQEVILRCVPISNHLYFYWYRQILGQKVEFLVSFYNNEISEKSEIFDDQFSVERPDGSNFTLKIRSTKLEDSAMYFCASKGTSDTQYFGPGTRLTVL.